This is a list of T cell receptor beta chains from one sample in a study of CD4+ T cells in melanoma. Libraries were prepared by immunoSEQ multiplex PCR; TCRdb keeps only in-frame clonotypes and omits some of them. The sample lists over 10,000 clones, about 80% occurring once. Specimen: cells from a culture (not recorded whether cultured in vitro). The source is a human donor with melanoma. CDR3s include the opening cysteine and the closing phenylalanine or tryptophan. D genes are given only for firm matches. Part of the rows lack a size; the others show once, few, many or a class for expanded clones.

D: -
V: TRBV21-1
size: -
J: TRBJ1-4
DNA: TGTGCCAAGGGACAGGGACCTATTGCAACTAATGAAAAACTGTTTTTT
CDR3: CAKGQGPIATNEKLFF

D: TRBD1
V: TRBV30
size: -
J: TRBJ1-2
DNA: TGTGCCTGGAGTACCCAGACAGGGGTCGGCTACACCTTC
CDR3: CAWSTQTGVGYTF

D: -
V: TRBV6-5
size: -
J: TRBJ1-1
DNA: TGTGCCAGCAGGACAGACAGGAACACTGAAGCTTTCTTT
CDR3: CASRTDRNTEAFF

D: -
V: TRBV5-1
size: -
J: TRBJ2-5
DNA: TGCGCCAGCCAAGAGGGGGAGACCCAGTACTTC
CDR3: CASQEGETQYF

D: -
V: TRBV6-1
size: -
J: TRBJ1-2
DNA: TGTGCCAGCAGTGAAAGGGGCTGGGCCGGGGGCTATGGCTACACCTTC
CDR3: CASSERGWAGGYGYTF

D: TRBD1
V: TRBV5-4
size: once
J: TRBJ1-1
DNA: TGTGCCAGCAGCTCACGGACAGGAGCAAGCGCGGAAGCTTTCTTT
CDR3: CASSSRTGASAEAFF

D: TRBD2
V: TRBV7-9
size: -
J: TRBJ2-1
DNA: TGTGCCAGCAGCCTGAGGCGGGGGGACTCCTACAATGAGCAGTTCTTC
CDR3: CASSLRRGDSYNEQFF

D: -
V: TRBV6-1
size: -
J: TRBJ1-2
DNA: TGTGCCAGCAGGACCACGGACGGTGGCTATGGCTACACCTTC
CDR3: CASRTTDGGYGYTF

D: -
V: TRBV14
size: -
J: TRBJ2-1
DNA: TGTGCCAGCAGCCAAGAGAGGTGGTCAAAGAATGAGCAGTTCTTC
CDR3: CASSQERWSKNEQFF

D: TRBD1
V: TRBV5-1
size: once
J: TRBJ2-1
DNA: TGCGCCAGCAGCTTGGGGACCGGGACAGGGTTTATCGATGAGCAGTTCTTC
CDR3: CASSLGTGTGFIDEQFF

D: TRBD1
V: TRBV5-1
size: -
J: TRBJ2-1
DNA: TGCGCCAGCAGTGATACAGGGGAAGGTGAGCAGTTCTTC
CDR3: CASSDTGEGEQFF

D: TRBD2
V: TRBV7-9
size: once
J: TRBJ2-1
DNA: TGTGCCAGCGGCGGAGCGGGACTTCTCCAGGGTGAGCAGTTCTTC
CDR3: CASGGAGLLQGEQFF

D: -
V: TRBV7-9
size: -
J: TRBJ1-1
DNA: TGTGCCAGCAGCTTATTATCGGTCACTGAAGCTTTCTTT
CDR3: CASSLLSVTEAFF

D: -
V: TRBV9
size: -
J: TRBJ2-3
DNA: TGTGCCAGCAGCACCGGGACCTGGAGCACAGATACGCAGTATTTT
CDR3: CASSTGTWSTDTQYF

D: -
V: TRBV2
size: -
J: TRBJ2-2
DNA: TGTGCCAGCACTCTGCCGGACGGGGAGCTGTTTTTT
CDR3: CASTLPDGELFF

D: -
V: TRBV6-5
size: -
J: TRBJ2-1
DNA: TGTGCCAGCAGTTACTCTAAGTTAATCAATGAGCAGTTCTTC
CDR3: CASSYSKLINEQFF

D: -
V: TRBV5-4
size: -
J: TRBJ1-1
DNA: TGTGCCAGCAGCTTGTTCCAGGGACACACTGAAGCTTTCTTT
CDR3: CASSLFQGHTEAFF

D: -
V: TRBV6-5
size: few
J: TRBJ2-3
DNA: TGTGCCAGCAGCTTGGTCGGGTTCACAGATACGCAGTATTTT
CDR3: CASSLVGFTDTQYF

D: -
V: TRBV5-1
size: few
J: TRBJ2-5
DNA: TGCGCCAGCAGCGGGGGTGTCCAAGAGACCCAGTACTTC
CDR3: CASSGGVQETQYF

D: TRBD1
V: TRBV5-1
size: -
J: TRBJ1-3
DNA: TGCGCCAGCTCAGGGGGGGCCTCTGGAAACACCATATATTTT
CDR3: CASSGGASGNTIYF

D: -
V: TRBV5-1
size: once
J: TRBJ1-3
DNA: TGCGCCAGCACCGACCCGGGTGGACCTGGAAACACCATATATTTT
CDR3: CASTDPGGPGNTIYF

D: -
V: TRBV2
size: medium-sized
J: TRBJ1-6
DNA: TGTGCCAGTCACAGTGGGGTCAATTCACCCCTCCACTTT
CDR3: CASHSGVNSPLHF

D: TRBD1
V: TRBV4-2
size: -
J: TRBJ2-2
DNA: TGTGCCAGCAGCCAACAGGGGGCAGGCGGGGAGCTGTTTTTT
CDR3: CASSQQGAGGELFF

D: TRBD2
V: TRBV19
size: few
J: TRBJ2-1
DNA: TGTGCCAGTAGTGTCAGCGGGGGAAGGAATGAGCAGTTCTTC
CDR3: CASSVSGGRNEQFF

D: -
V: TRBV7-2
size: -
J: TRBJ2-3
DNA: TGTGCCAGCAGTCTTCGGTGGGGGGTCACAGATACGCAGTATTTT
CDR3: CASSLRWGVTDTQYF